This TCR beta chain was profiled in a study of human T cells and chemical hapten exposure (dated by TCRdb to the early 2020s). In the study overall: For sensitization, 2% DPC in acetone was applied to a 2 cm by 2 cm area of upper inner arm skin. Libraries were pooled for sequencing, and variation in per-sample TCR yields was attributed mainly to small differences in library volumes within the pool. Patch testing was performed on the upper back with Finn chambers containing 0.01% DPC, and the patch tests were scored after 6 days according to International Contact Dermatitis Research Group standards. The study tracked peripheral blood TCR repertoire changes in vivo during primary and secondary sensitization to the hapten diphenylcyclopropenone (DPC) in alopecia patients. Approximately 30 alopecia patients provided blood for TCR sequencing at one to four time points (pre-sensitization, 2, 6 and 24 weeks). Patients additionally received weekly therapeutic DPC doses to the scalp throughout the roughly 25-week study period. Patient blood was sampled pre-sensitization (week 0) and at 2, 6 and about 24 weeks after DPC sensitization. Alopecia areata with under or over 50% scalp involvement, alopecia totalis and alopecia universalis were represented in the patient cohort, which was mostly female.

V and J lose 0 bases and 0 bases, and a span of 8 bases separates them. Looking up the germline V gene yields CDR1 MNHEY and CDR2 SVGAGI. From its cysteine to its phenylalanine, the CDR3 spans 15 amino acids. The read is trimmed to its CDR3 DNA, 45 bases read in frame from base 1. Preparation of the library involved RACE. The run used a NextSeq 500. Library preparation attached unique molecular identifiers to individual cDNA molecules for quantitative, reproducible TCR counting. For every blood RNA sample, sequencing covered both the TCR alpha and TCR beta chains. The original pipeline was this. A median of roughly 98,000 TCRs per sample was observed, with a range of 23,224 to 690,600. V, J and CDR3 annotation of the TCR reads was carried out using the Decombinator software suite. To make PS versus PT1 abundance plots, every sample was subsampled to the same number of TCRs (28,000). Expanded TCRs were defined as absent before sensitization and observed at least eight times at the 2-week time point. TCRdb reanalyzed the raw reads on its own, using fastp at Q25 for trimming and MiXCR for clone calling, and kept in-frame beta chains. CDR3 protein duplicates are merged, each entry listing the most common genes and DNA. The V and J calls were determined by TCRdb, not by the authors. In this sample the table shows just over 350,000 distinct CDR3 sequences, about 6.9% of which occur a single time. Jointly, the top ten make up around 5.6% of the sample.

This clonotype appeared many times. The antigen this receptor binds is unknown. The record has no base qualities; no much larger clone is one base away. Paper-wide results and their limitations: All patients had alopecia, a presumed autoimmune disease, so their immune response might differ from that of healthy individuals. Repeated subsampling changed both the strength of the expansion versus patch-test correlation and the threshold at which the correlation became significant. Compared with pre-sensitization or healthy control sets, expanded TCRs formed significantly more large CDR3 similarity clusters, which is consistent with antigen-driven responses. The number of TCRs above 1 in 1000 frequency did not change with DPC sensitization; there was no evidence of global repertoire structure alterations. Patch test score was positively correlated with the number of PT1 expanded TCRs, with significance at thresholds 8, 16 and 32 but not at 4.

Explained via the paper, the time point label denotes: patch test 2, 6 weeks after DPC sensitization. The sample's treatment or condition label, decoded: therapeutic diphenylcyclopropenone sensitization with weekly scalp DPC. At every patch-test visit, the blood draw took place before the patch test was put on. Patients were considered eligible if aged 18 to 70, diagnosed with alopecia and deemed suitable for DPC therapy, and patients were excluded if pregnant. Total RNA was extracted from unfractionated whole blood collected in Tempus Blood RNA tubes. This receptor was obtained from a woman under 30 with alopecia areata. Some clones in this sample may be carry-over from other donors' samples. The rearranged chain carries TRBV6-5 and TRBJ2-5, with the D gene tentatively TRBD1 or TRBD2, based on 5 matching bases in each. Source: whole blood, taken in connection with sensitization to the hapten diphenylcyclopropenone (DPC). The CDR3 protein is CASSYSGPDQETQYF. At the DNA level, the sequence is TGTGCCAGCAGTTACTCGGGACCTGACCAAGAGACCCAGTACTTC.